Shown below are 13 T cell receptor beta chains from a single sample sequenced in a study of blood T cell repertoires in COVID-19. Clones were sequenced by immunoSEQ multiplex PCR, and TCRdb holds only the in-frame ones, with some missing. The data show more than 200,000 clones, approximately 83% seen once. The sample consisted of peripheral blood. Source of these receptors: a woman between 35 and 50 years old with active or convalescent COVID-19.

This chain joins TRBV18 and TRBJ1-5; D might be TRBD1 (5 bases). Germline V lookup: CDR1 KGHSH, CDR2 LQKENI. The CDR3 contains 14 residues. The V end lost 0 bases, the J end lost 2 bases, and 5 bases lay between the germline ends. The CDR3 DNA follows: TGTGCCAGCTCACCACCAGGGGGCAATCAGCCCCAGCATTTT. The encoded protein is CASSPPGGNQPQHF. The whole variable domain, filled in from reference TRBV18 and TRBJ1-5, reads NAGVMQNPRHLVRRRGQEARLRCSPMKGHSHVYWYRQLPEEGLKFMVYLQKENIIDESGMPKERFSAEFPKEGPSILRIQQVVRGDSAAYFCASSPPGGNQPQHFGDGTRLSIL.

The chain is built from TRBV10-3 and TRBJ2-3, with 12 nucleotides matching TRBD1. There are 16 residues in the CDR3. Germline V gene lookup returns CDR1 ENHRY and CDR2 SYGVKD. V trimming: 3 bases; J trimming: 4 bases; junction bases outside the gene matches: 5. CDR3 DNA sequence: TGTGCCATCAGTGAACCGGGACAGGGGGCATCAGATACGCAGTATTTT. Its protein product is CAISEPGQGASDTQYF.

The J gene is TRBJ2-5, the V gene TRBV4-1; 13 nucleotides align to TRBD2. The CDR3 length is 17 residues. The J segment lost 1 base and the V segment lost 1 base, leaving 3 bases of the junction unmatched. Germline V lookup: CDR1 MGHRA, CDR2 YSYEKL. The CDR3 DNA sequence: TGCGCCAGCAGCCAAGGACTAGCGGGAGGCGCCCAAGAGACCCAGTACTTC. Translation: CASSQGLAGGAQETQYF.

This clone was detected only once. The chain links TRBV24-1 to TRBJ2-1, with 7 bases fitting TRBD1. The CDR3 is made up of 16 amino acids. V trimming: 4 bases; J trimming: 4 bases; junction bases outside the gene matches: 9. Germline V gives CDR1 KGHDR, CDR2 SFDVKD. The CDR3 DNA sequence: TGTGCCACCAGTGAACCCACAGGGGCCGCATACAATGAGCAGTTCTTC. Translating gives CATSEPTGAAYNEQFF.

The chain couples TRBV5-6 to TRBJ2-1, with 9 bases fitting TRBD2. V shed 2 bases, J shed 4 bases, and the junction held 10 bases outside the gene matches. This CDR3 is built from 17 residues. Germline CDR1 is SGHDT and CDR2 is YYEEEE. The CDR3 nucleotides read TGTGCCAGCAGCTTCTGGGGGGGTACTAGCGGGTACAATGAGCAGTTCTTC. Residues: CASSFWGGTSGYNEQFF.

The chain is built from TRBV27 and TRBJ2-1; 7 bases agree with TRBD1. Trimming removed 3 bases from V and 5 bases from J; junction bases left unmatched: 4. This CDR3 is built from 14 residues. Germline V gene lookup returns CDR1 MNHEY and CDR2 SMNVEV (reference sequence). The CDR3 DNA follows: TGTGCCAGCAGTTTCAAGGGGGCAGACAATGAGCAGTTCTTC. Translation: CASSFKGADNEQFF.

This chain joins TRBV6-2 or TRBV6-3 and TRBJ2-1; 10 nucleotides match TRBD2. The germline gives CDR1 MNHEY, CDR2 SVGEGT. CDR3 length equals 15 residues. V was pared by 3 bases and J by 10 bases, with 9 bases of the junction left unmatched. The CDR3 region has the DNA TGTGCCAGCAGTTATTTTAAGCGGGAGGGCCGGGAGCAGTTCTTC. It specifies CASSYFKREGREQFF.

The V call is TRBV9, the J call TRBJ1-2; 9 bases fit TRBD1. CDR1 is SGDLS, CDR2 YYNGEE, per germline. The CDR3 totals 15 residues. The V segment lost 4 bases and the J segment 3 bases; nucleotides outside the gene matches: 7. The CDR3 loop reads CASSPSTGGDYGYTF. CDR3 bases: TGTGCCAGCAGCCCATCAACAGGGGGCGACTATGGCTACACCTTC.

The chain uses TRBV5-5 and TRBJ2-1; no clear D. V was pared by 0 bases and J by 6 bases, with 7 bases between. Per the germline V gene, CDR1 is SGHKS and CDR2 is YYEKEE (reference sequence). The CDR3 runs 13 residues. The CDR3 here is CASSLALVNEQFF. CDR3 nucleotides: TGTGCCAGCAGCTTGGCACTTGTCAATGAGCAGTTCTTC. Looking up the rest from reference TRBV5-5 and TRBJ2-1 gives the full variable domain: DAGVTQSPTHLIKTRGQQVTLRCSPISGHKSVSWYQQVLGQGPQFIFQYYEKEERGRGNFPDRFSARQFPNYSSELNVNALLLGDSALYLCASSLALVNEQFFGPGTRLTVL.

The chain uses TRBV5-5 and TRBJ1-4; possibly TRBD1 for D (5 bases). The germline CDR1 and CDR2 sequences are SGHKS and YYEKEE (reference sequence). This CDR3 comprises 14 residues. V was cut by 0 bases and J by 8 bases, with 11 bases left in between. The CDR3 region has the DNA TGTGCCAGCAGCTTGGCGGGGCGGGGGGAAAAACTGTTTTTT. Translating it yields CASSLAGRGEKLFF.

The rearrangement links TRBV18 to TRBJ1-2; D remains ambiguous. CDR1 is KGHSH and CDR2 is LQKENI in the germline V gene. V was trimmed by 5 bases and J by 8 bases, leaving 15 bases between them. This CDR3 spans 13 amino acids. The CDR3 reads CASSSRDFAGYTF. The CDR3 DNA sequence: TGTGCCAGCTCATCGAGGGATTTTGCGGGCTACACCTTC.

The chain combines TRBV18 with TRBJ1-1, with a weak D call TRBD1 (6 bases). The CDR3 totals 13 residues. In germline, CDR1 is KGHSH, CDR2 LQKENI. Trimming pared 5 bases from V and 3 bases from J, leaving 10 bases between. The CDR3 bases are TGTGCCAGCTCAGCGACAGGAGACACTGAAGCTTTCTTT. It specifies CASSATGDTEAFF.

This sequence joins TRBV6-5 and TRBJ2-7; maybe TRBD2 (6 bases). The germline V and J ends were trimmed by 4 bases and 0 bases, with 13 bases remaining between them. Germline V gene lookup returns CDR1 MNHEY and CDR2 SVGAGI. The length of the CDR3 is 15 residues. CDR3 region: CASSSKAGGSYEQYF. DNA for the CDR3: TGTGCCAGCAGTTCAAAAGCCGGGGGCTCCTACGAGCAGTACTTC.